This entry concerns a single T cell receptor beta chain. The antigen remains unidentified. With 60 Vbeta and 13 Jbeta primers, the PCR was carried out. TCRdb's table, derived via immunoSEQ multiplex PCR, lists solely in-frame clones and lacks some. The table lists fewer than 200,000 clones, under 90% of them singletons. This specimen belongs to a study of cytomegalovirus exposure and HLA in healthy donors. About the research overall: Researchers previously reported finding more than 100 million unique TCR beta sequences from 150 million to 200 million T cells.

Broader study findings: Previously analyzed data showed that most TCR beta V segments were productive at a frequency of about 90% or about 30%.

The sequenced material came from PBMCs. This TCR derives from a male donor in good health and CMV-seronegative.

CDR3 DNA: TGCGCCAGCAGCCCGGGACAGGGAGGAAACACCATATATTTT. It encodes CASSPGQGGNTIYF. The chain employs TRBV5-1 and TRBJ1-3; TRBD1 agrees at 9 bases. Looked up from germline, CDR1 is SGHRS and CDR2 is YFSETQ. The CDR3 length is 14 residues. V dropped 4 bases and J dropped 4; count of bases not matched to a gene: 3. The whole variable domain, remainder taken from reference TRBV5-1 and TRBJ1-3, is KAGVTQTPRYLIKTRGQQVTLSCSPISGHRSVSWYQQTPGQGLQFLFEYFSETQRNKGNFPGRFSGRQFSNSRSEMNVSTLELGDSALYLCASSPGQGGNTIYFGEGSWLTVV.